This TCR beta chain was found in a study of blood T cells in healthy people across ages. In this sample, this clonotype turned up a few times. A second PCR, run for about 7 to 11 cycles, used a sample-barcoded 5' primer plus a J-beta primer mix. MiXCR was run by TCRdb on the 5' RACE reads, yielding one entry per CDR3 protein. The data show around 1,500,000 distinct CDR3 sequences, 28% seen once. The CDR3 spans 15 residues. The germline V gene has CDR1 LNHNV and CDR2 YYDKDF (reference sequence). Trimming shortened V by 0 bases and J by 7 bases, and 10 bases separated the two germline ends. Material: blood. V gene TRBV15 combines with J gene TRBJ1-6; TRBD1 might be the D (5 bases). The sequence was collected from a woman younger than 45 in good health. CDR3 loop: CATSRDHQGNSPLHF. DNA for the CDR3: TGTGCCACCAGCAGAGATCACCAGGGAAATTCACCCCTCCACTTT. The whole variable domain, remainder taken from reference TRBV15 and TRBJ1-6, is DAMVIQNPRYQVTQFGKPVTLSCSQTLNHNVMYWYQQKSSQAPKLLFHYYDKDFNNEADTPDNFQSRRPNTSFCFLDIRSPGLGDTAMYLCATSRDHQGNSPLHFGNGTRLTVT.